A few counts support the clone carrying this TCR beta chain. Its antigen remains unknown. The data were obtained in a study of T-cell reconstitution after alpha-beta-depleted transplantation in children. A library of TCRbeta sequences, prepared with unique molecular identifiers, was generated. TCRdb re-called the PCR reads through MiXCR, storing one row per CDR3 protein. The sample lists about 580,000 distinct CDR3 sequences, 27% occurring once. Study results and caveats: Expanded graft clones numbering several hundred reportedly gave rise to alpha-beta T cells about two months after transplant. Most T-cell counts and diversity one year after the transplant came from T cells that were newly produced. It was surviving recipient T cells and thymic progenitors that gave some patients high TCRbeta diversity at day 60.

Germline CDR1 SGHRS, CDR2 YFSETQ. With 5 bases removed from V and 0 bases from J, the gap between germline ends came to 15 bases. This CDR3 comprises 17 residues. The material was PBMCs, obtained before TCRalphabeta/CD19-depleted stem cell transplant. The chain employs TRBV5-1 and TRBJ2-6; unclear D gene. This clonotype was obtained from a boy under two years old with Wiskott-Aldrich syndrome, due to receive a stem cell transplant. The DNA of the CDR3 is TGCGCCAGCAGTTTTTTCGGACGCCCCTCTGGGGCCAACGTCCTGACTTTC. As protein: CASSFFGRPSGANVLTF. The full variable domain, rest sourced from reference TRBV5-1 and TRBJ2-6, is KAGVTQTPRYLIKTRGQQVTLSCSPISGHRSVSWYQQTPGQGLQFLFEYFSETQRNKGNFPGRFSGRQFSNSRSEMNVSTLELGDSALYLCASSFFGRPSGANVLTFGAGSRLTVL.